Presented here are 21 T cell receptor beta chains from one specimen sequenced in a study of T cell responses to AZD1222 COVID-19 vaccine. Sequenced by immunoSEQ multiplex PCR; TCRdb stores in-frame clones only, minus some. The sample shows some 150,000 clones, around 87% of them seen only once. The material sequenced was peripheral blood, taken 28 days after the second AZD1222 dose. Every receptor here comes from an adult who received the AZD1222 COVID-19 vaccine.

The CDR3 DNA follows: TGTGCCAGCTCACCCGAGCCCAGGGGGAACACTGAAGCTTTCTTT. It yields the protein CASSPEPRGNTEAFF. The chain has TRBV18 and TRBJ1-1; D might be TRBD1 (6 bases). The CDR3 sequence is 15 residues long. Deletions cut 3 bases from V and 1 base from J, with 12 bases between. Germline lookup yields CDR1 KGHSH and CDR2 LQKENI.

V and J are TRBV19 and TRBJ2-1; 7 nucleotides match TRBD2. CDR1 and CDR2 (germline): LNHDA, SQIVND (reference sequence). This CDR3 comprises 14 residues. The junction had 12 bases not matched to a gene; V was cut back by 10 bases and J by 6 bases. The CDR3 sequence: CATSEGGATNEQFF. CDR3 bases: TGTGCCACCAGCGAGGGAGGGGCCACCAATGAGCAGTTCTTC.

This chain links TRBV18 with TRBJ2-3, with D possibly being TRBD2 (6 bases). Trimming pared 4 bases from V and 4 bases from J, leaving 12 bases between. The germline CDR1 and CDR2 sequences are KGHSH and LQKENI. The CDR3 loop spans 14 amino acids. The CDR3 sequence is CASSRGLLPDTQYF. DNA for the CDR3: TGTGCCAGCTCACGGGGACTTCTCCCAGATACGCAGTATTTT. Using reference TRBV18 and TRBJ2-3 for the parts outside the CDR3, the full variable domain is NAGVMQNPRHLVRRRGQEARLRCSPMKGHSHVYWYRQLPEEGLKFMVYLQKENIIDESGMPKERFSAEFPKEGPSILRIQQVVRGDSAAYFCASSRGLLPDTQYFGPGTRLTVL.

The V and J genes are TRBV7-9 and TRBJ2-1, with TRBD2 matching over 11 bases. The J segment lost 3 bases and the V segment lost 5 bases, leaving 3 bases of the junction unmatched. CDR3 length equals 15 residues. Germline CDR1 and CDR2: SEHNR and FQNEAQ (reference sequence). The CDR3: CASSVTSGVYNEQFF. DNA of the CDR3: TGTGCCAGCAGCGTGACTAGCGGGGTCTACAATGAGCAGTTCTTC.

The chain employs TRBV20-1 and TRBJ2-2; TRBD2 aligns across 9 bases. The CDR3 covers 16 residues. Unmatched junction bases numbered 11, after V lost 3 bases and J lost 6 bases. The V gene's germline CDR1 is DFQATT and CDR2 SNEGSKA (reference sequence). CDR3 loop: CSASTPAGGRAGELFF. As DNA, the CDR3 is TGCAGTGCTAGTACCCCCGCGGGCGGGAGGGCCGGGGAGCTGTTTTTT.

The chain joins TRBV3-1 (or the pseudogene TRBV3-2) to TRBJ2-3, with D possibly matching TRBD1 (5 bases). CDR1 is LGHDT and CDR2 is YNNKEL in the germline V gene (reference sequence). CDR3 length: 16 amino acids. V shed 1 base and J shed 2 bases, with 13 bases lying between them. CDR3 amino acids: CASSQVKGWNTDTQYF. CDR3 in DNA: TGTGCCAGCAGCCAAGTTAAGGGGTGGAACACAGATACGCAGTATTTT.

The chain recombines TRBV28 with TRBJ2-1, with 10 bases lining up with TRBD2. Germline V gene data show CDR1 as MDHEN and CDR2 as SYDVKM. The length of the CDR3 is 16 residues. V was clipped by 7 bases and J by 4 bases; unmatched bases: 10. The CDR3 bases are TGTGCCAGCAACCCGACTGGGACTAGCGAATACAATGAGCAGTTCTTC. The encoded protein is CASNPTGTSEYNEQFF.

V gene TRBV11-2 combines with J gene TRBJ2-1; no clear D. Germline V lookup: CDR1 SGHAT, CDR2 FQNNGV. The CDR3 extends over 18 amino acids. Trimming took 0 bases from V and 3 from J, leaving 18 bases between them. CDR3 residues: CASSLDPRGYSDYNEQFF. Here the CDR3 DNA reads TGTGCCAGCAGCTTAGATCCCCGAGGCTATTCCGACTACAATGAGCAGTTCTTC. Together with reference TRBV11-2 and TRBJ2-1, the CDR3 gives the full variable domain: EAGVAQSPRYKIIEKRQSVAFWCNPISGHATLYWYQQILGQGPKLLIQFQNNGVVDDSQLPKDRFSAERLKGVDSTLKIQPAKLEDSAVYLCASSLDPRGYSDYNEQFFGPGTRLTVL.

V usage is TRBV2 and J usage is TRBJ1-4; D might be TRBD1 (6 bases). The CDR3 contains 15 residues. Germline-derived CDR1 and CDR2 are SNHLY and FYNNEI. V was cut by 6 bases and J by 6 bases, with 17 bases left in between. CDR3 loop: CASSEQGLADEKLFF. The CDR3 coding sequence is TGTGCCAGCAGCGAACAGGGACTAGCCGATGAAAAACTGTTTTTT. Full variable domain (rest looked up from reference TRBV2 and TRBJ1-4): EPEVTQTPSHQVTQMGQEVILRCVPISNHLYFYWYRQILGQKVEFLVSFYNNEISEKSEIFDDQFSVERPDGSNFTLKIRSTKLEDSAMYFCASSEQGLADEKLFFGSGTQLSVL.

This chain connects TRBV20-1 to TRBJ2-1, with 11 nucleotides matching TRBD2. Germline values: CDR1 DFQATT, CDR2 SNEGSKA (reference sequence). V lost 3 bases and J lost 8; bases outside the gene matches: 21. There are 19 residues in the CDR3. Written as DNA, the CDR3 is TGCAGTGCTAGTTCTAGCCTAGCGGGAGGTCCACCCGATTTCGATGAGCAGTTCTTC. The encoded protein is CSASSSLAGGPPDFDEQFF.

V gene TRBV5-1 combines with J gene TRBJ2-3; D not resolved. Looked up from germline, CDR1 is SGHRS and CDR2 is YFSETQ. The CDR3 length is 12 residues. V dropped 4 bases and J dropped 4 bases, with 7 bases sitting between them. CDR3 in amino acids: CASSPGADTQYF. The DNA for the CDR3 is TGCGCCAGCAGCCCCGGCGCAGATACGCAGTATTTT.

This clone came up many times. V and J are TRBV28 and TRBJ2-3; 12 nucleotides align to TRBD1. Germline CDR1 and CDR2: MDHEN and SYDVKM. Trimming at V came to 5 bases and at J to 4 bases, leaving 16 bases not matched to a gene. CDR3 length equals 19 residues. CDR3 sequence (DNA): TGTGCCAGCAGTCCTACCCCAACCTGGGGGACAGGGGGCCCAGATACGCAGTATTTT. Residues: CASSPTPTWGTGGPDTQYF.

The rearrangement uses TRBV6-2 or TRBV6-3 and TRBJ2-3; no definite D call. V lost 2 bases to trimming and J lost 2 bases, with 5 bases between them. This CDR3 contains 13 residues. Looked up from germline, CDR1 is MNHEY and CDR2 is SVGEGT. CDR3 nucleotides: TGTGCCAGCAGTTACATTAACACAGATACGCAGTATTTT. This sequence encodes CASSYINTDTQYF.

Only a few counts were recorded for this clone. J is TRBJ2-1 and V is TRBV27; TRBD2 aligns across 7 bases. The CDR3 is 16 amino acids. V lost 6 bases, J lost 4 bases, and 12 bases stayed unmatched. The germline CDR1 and CDR2 sequences are MNHEY and SMNVEV (reference sequence). CDR3 in DNA: TGTGCCAGCAGCAATTCGGGGCAGGGAGGGTACAATGAGCAGTTCTTC. It is translated as CASSNSGQGGYNEQFF.

The chain combines TRBV4-1 with TRBJ1-3, with unresolved D. Per the germline V gene, CDR1 is MGHRA and CDR2 is YSYEKL. The CDR3 spans 15 residues. V was cut by 0 bases and J by 0 bases, with 6 bases left in between. This chain's CDR3 is CASSQELFSGNTIYF. Written as DNA, the CDR3 is TGCGCCAGCAGCCAAGAACTGTTCTCTGGAAACACCATATATTTT.

Turning to this clone: Other DNA sequences in the same sample also yield this CDR3. The chain is built from TRBV7-9 and TRBJ1-2; TRBD1 is a possible D gene (5 bases). Trimming removed 5 bases at V and 6 bases at J, with 10 bases between. Per germline, CDR1 SEHNR and CDR2 FQNEAQ (reference sequence). The CDR3 contains 12 residues. CDR3 residues: CASSPGPDGYTF. Written as DNA, the CDR3 is TGTGCCAGCAGCCCGGGGCCAGATGGCTACACCTTC.

The chain recombines TRBV15 with TRBJ1-5, with 8 positions matching TRBD1. This CDR3 has 16 amino acids. CDR1 is LNHNV, CDR2 YYDKDF, per germline (reference sequence). Trimming at V came to 3 bases and at J to 6 bases, leaving 10 bases not matched to a gene. The CDR3 spells CATSSGQGGFGQPQHF. The CDR3 DNA sequence: TGTGCCACCAGCAGCGGACAGGGAGGGTTTGGTCAGCCCCAGCATTTT. The full variable domain, its missing parts supplied by reference TRBV15 and TRBJ1-5, is DAMVIQNPRYQVTQFGKPVTLSCSQTLNHNVMYWYQQKSSQAPKLLFHYYDKDFNNEADTPDNFQSRRPNTSFCFLDIRSPGLGDTAMYLCATSSGQGGFGQPQHFGDGTRLSIL.

This rearrangement joins TRBV18 to TRBJ2-1; no definite D call. The germline V gene has CDR1 KGHSH and CDR2 LQKENI. V gave up 1 base and J gave up 4 bases, with 8 bases separating them. The CDR3 extends over 14 amino acids. The CDR3 sequence: CASSPLGTYNEQFF. In DNA form, the CDR3 reads TGTGCCAGCTCACCACTAGGAACTTACAATGAGCAGTTCTTC.

V gene TRBV6-1 combines with J gene TRBJ1-1; D gene unclear. CDR1 and CDR2 (germline): MNHNS, SASEGT. V was pared by 2 bases and J by 1 base, with 8 bases between. The CDR3 totals 14 residues. CDR3 DNA: TGTGCCAGCAGTGAACCGGGCAGGAACACTGAAGCTTTCTTT. Protein sequence: CASSEPGRNTEAFF.

The chain carries TRBV7-9 and TRBJ1-4; 12 bases are a match to TRBD1. CDR3 length: 19 amino acids. From germline, CDR1 is SEHNR and CDR2 FQNEAQ (reference sequence). The trim removed 7 bases at V and 5 bases at J, leaving 17 bases unmatched. The CDR3 DNA reads TGTGCCAGCACTATGTGGGCCGATGGGACAGGGGGCCCGAATGAAAAACTGTTTTTT. Encoded protein: CASTMWADGTGGPNEKLFF.

V and J are TRBV2 and TRBJ2-1; 11 nucleotides line up with TRBD2. CDR3 length: 15 residues. The junction had 5 bases not matched to a gene; V was cut back by 1 base and J by 9 bases. From germline, CDR1 is SNHLY and CDR2 FYNNEI. CDR3 in amino acids: CASSEGLAGGGEQFF. DNA for the CDR3: TGTGCCAGCAGTGAAGGGCTAGCGGGAGGTGGTGAGCAGTTCTTC.